There are many counts of the clone carrying this T cell receptor beta chain. What it binds is unknown. With molecular barcodes, quantitative 5'-RACE was used to make the TCR beta libraries. MiXCR was run by TCRdb on the 5' RACE reads, yielding one entry per CDR3 protein. The table records tens of thousands of distinct CDR3 sequences, 6.5% to 9% of them present only once. The sample is drawn from a study of CD8 T cells in ankylosing spondylitis. Study-level results: Seemingly distinctive of ankylosing spondylitis blood was a TCR beta motif formed by eight highly homologous variants.

The CDR3 is 16 amino acids. The ends were cut back, 2 bases at V and 5 bases at J, with 17 bases in the middle. The germline gives CDR1 SGHDT, CDR2 YYEEEE. This chain joins TRBV5-6 and TRBJ2-1; D is undetermined. The source material was blood. This clonotype was obtained from a male donor with ankylosing spondylitis or in good health (not recorded which). The CDR3 loop is CASSFYQVYPNNEQFF. CDR3 sequence (DNA): TGTGCCAGCAGCTTTTACCAAGTCTATCCCAACAATGAGCAGTTCTTC.